This TCR beta chain was found in a study of lymphopenia after photon versus proton radiotherapy (dated by TCRdb to about 2019). General notes on the study: Photon and proton radiation therapy were compared by the study for their immunological effects in patients with gastrointestinal tumors who developed high-grade lymphopenia. The 15 to 25 patients in the cohort had gastrointestinal tumors, were treated with either photon or proton therapy, and subsequently developed lymphopenia. The goal of the study was to describe how the two radiation modalities differ in their effects on the immune system.

Study-level results and caveats: Proton-treated patients stayed relatively stable during treatment, while photon-treated patients lost naive T cells and TCR diversity and gained effector/memory populations. After the lymphocyte count nadir, repertoires from photon-treated patients showed oligoclonal expansion, particularly of CD8+ Temra cells, and this expansion drove the decline in diversity. Across the cohort, among patients who died, a greater drop in TCR diversity after the nadir was inversely correlated with overall survival time. The survival association was examined only in patients who died, and the authors described better survival with proton therapy as a possibility, not as a demonstrated result.

Turning to this clone: Its specific antigen is unknown. Base quality data are lacking; no much larger clone is found one base away.

CDR1 MNHEY and CDR2 SVGAGI were looked up in the germline V gene. From its cysteine to its phenylalanine, the CDR3 spans 15 amino acids. Only the CDR3 DNA is retained, 45 bases long and in frame from the first base. V is pruned by 5 bases and J by 3 bases, leaving 4 bases of the junction without a gene match. The library was prepared using the immunoSEQ multiplex PCR assay. Alongside multiparametric flow cytometry, deep sequencing of rearranged TCR beta loci was used to profile the T cell repertoires. Here the immuneACCESS table is served through TCRdb, limited to in-frame sequences with V and J called. Missing clones are a known gap in these copies; in checked studies unresolved V genes cover under half, and the rest lacks a known reason. The sample table contains some 42,000 clones; only one count was recorded for around four fifths of them. The ten largest clones take up under 25% of the sample.

This receptor was identified in a woman aged 65 to 85 with pancreatic cancer. The sequences come from peripheral blood, collected from a patient treated with proton-based radiotherapy. The chain is encoded by TRBV6-5 joined to TRBJ2-7, and 13 bases in between align with TRBD2. This receptor carries the CDR3 CASSTGTSGNYEQYF. The bases are TGTGCCAGCAGTACTGGGACTAGCGGGAACTACGAGCAGTACTTC.